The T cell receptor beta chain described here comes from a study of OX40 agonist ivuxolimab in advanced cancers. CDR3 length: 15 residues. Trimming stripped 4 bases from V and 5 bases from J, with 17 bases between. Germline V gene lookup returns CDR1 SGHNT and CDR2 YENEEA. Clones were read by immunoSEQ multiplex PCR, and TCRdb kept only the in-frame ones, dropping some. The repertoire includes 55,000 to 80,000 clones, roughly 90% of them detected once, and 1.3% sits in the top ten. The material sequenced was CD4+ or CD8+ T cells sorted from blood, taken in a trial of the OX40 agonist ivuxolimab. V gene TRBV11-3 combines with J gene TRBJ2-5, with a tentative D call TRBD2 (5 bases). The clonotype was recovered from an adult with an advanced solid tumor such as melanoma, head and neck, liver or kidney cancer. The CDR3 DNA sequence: TGTGCCAGCAGCTCCAATTCGGGGAGATCGGAGACCCAGTACTTC. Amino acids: CASSSNSGRSETQYF. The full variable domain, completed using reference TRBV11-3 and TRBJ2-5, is EAGVVQSPRYKIIEKKQPVAFWCNPISGHNTLYWYLQNLGQGPELLIRYENEEAVDDSQLPKDRFSAERLKGVDSTLKIQPAELGDSAVYLCASSSNSGRSETQYFGPGTRLLVL.